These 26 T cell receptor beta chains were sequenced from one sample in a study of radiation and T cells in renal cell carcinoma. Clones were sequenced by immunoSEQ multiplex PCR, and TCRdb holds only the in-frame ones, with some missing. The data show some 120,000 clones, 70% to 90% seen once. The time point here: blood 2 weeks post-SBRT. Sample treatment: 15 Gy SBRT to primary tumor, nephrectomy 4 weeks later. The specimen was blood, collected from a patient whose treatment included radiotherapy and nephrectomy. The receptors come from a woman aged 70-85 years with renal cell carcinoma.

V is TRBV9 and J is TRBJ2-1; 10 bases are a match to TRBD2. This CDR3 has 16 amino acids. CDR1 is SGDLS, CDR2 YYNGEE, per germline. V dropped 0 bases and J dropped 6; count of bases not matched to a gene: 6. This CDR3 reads CASSVVGAGGINEQFF. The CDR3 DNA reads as TGTGCCAGCAGCGTAGTAGGAGCGGGGGGGATCAATGAGCAGTTCTTC.

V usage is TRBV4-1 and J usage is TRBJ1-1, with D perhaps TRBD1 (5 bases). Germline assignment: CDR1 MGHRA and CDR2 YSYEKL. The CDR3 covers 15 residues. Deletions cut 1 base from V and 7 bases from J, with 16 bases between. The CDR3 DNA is TGCGCCAGCAGCCAAGGAGGGGTAGAAAGCGGTGAAGCTTTCTTT. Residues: CASSQGGVESGEAFF.

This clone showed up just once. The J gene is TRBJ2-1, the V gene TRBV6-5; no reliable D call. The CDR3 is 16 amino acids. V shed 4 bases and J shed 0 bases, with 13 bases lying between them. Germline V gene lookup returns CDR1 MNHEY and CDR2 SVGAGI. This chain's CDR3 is CASSFRTSSSYNEQFF. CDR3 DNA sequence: TGTGCCAGCAGTTTTAGGACGTCTAGCTCCTACAATGAGCAGTTCTTC.

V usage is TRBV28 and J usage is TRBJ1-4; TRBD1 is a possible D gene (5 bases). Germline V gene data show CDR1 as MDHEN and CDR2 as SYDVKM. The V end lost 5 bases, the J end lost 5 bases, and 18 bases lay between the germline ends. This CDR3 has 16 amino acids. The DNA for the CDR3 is TGTGCCAGCAGTACCCGGGAGGGGTTGAGAAATGAAAAACTGTTTTTT. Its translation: CASSTREGLRNEKLFF.

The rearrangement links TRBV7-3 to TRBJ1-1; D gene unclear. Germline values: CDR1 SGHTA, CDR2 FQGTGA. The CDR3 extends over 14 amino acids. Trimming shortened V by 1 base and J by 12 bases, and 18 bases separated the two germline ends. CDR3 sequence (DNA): TGTGCCAGCAGCTTAAAATTCGGCTCCCCGGAAACTTTCTTT. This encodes CASSLKFGSPETFF.

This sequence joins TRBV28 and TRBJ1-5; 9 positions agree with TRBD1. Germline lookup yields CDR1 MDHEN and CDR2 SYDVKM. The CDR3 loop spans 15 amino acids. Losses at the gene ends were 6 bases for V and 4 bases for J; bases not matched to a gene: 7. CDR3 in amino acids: CASRSPGTGNQPQHF. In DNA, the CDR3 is TGTGCCAGCAGATCACCCGGGACAGGGAATCAGCCCCAGCATTTT.

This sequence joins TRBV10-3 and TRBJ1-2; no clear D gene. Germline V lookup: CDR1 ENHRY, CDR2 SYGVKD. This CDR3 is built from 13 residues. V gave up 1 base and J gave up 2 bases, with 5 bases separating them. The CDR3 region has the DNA TGTGCCATCAGTGAGTACACAAACTATGGCTACACCTTC. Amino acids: CAISEYTNYGYTF.

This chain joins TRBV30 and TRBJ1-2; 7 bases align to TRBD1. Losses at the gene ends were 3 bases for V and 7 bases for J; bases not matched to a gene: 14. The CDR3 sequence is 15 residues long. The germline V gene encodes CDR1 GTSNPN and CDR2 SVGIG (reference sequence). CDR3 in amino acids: CAWRGAGTDWSGYTF. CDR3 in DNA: TGTGCCTGGAGGGGGGCCGGGACAGATTGGAGTGGCTACACCTTC.

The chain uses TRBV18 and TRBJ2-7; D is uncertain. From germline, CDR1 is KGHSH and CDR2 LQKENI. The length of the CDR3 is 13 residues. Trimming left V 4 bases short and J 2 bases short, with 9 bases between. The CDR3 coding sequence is TGTGCCAGCTCACTACTCGACGCCTACGAGCAGTACTTC. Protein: CASSLLDAYEQYF. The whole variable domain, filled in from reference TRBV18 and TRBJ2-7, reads NAGVMQNPRHLVRRRGQEARLRCSPMKGHSHVYWYRQLPEEGLKFMVYLQKENIIDESGMPKERFSAEFPKEGPSILRIQQVVRGDSAAYFCASSLLDAYEQYFGPGTRLTVT.

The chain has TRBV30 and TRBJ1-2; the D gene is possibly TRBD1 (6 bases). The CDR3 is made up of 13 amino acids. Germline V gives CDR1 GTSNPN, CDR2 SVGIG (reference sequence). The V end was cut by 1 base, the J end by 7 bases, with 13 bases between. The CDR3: CAWSDREGSGYTF. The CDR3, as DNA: TGTGCCTGGAGTGACAGGGAGGGATCTGGCTACACCTTC.

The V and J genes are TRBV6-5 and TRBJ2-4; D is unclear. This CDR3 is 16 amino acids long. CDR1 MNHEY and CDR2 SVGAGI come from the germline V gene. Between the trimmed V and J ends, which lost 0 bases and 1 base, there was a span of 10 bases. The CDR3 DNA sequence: TGTGCCAGCAGTTACTCGACCGGAACTGCCAAAAACATTCAGTACTTC. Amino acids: CASSYSTGTAKNIQYF.

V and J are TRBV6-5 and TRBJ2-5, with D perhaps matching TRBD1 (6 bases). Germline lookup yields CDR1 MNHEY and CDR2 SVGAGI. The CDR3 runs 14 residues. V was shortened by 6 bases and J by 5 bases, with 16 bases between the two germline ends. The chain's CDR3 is CASRPTGFGETQYF. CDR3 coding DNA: TGTGCCAGCAGGCCTACAGGGTTCGGGGAGACCCAGTACTTC.

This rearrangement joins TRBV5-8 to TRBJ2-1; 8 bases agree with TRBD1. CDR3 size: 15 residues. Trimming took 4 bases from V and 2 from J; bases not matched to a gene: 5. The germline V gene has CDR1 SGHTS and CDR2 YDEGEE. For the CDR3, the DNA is TGTGCCAGCAGCCCAGACAGGGGTACCTACAATGAGCAGTTCTTC. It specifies CASSPDRGTYNEQFF. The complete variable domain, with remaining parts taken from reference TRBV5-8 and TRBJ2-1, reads EAGVTQSPTHLIKTRGQQATLRCSPISGHTSVYWYQQALGLGLQFLLWYDEGEERNRGNFPPRFSGRQFPNYSSELNVNALELEDSALYLCASSPDRGTYNEQFFGPGTRLTVL.

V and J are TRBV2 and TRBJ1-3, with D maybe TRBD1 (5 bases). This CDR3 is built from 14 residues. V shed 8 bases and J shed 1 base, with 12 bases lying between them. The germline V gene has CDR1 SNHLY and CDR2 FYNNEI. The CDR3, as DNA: TGTGCCAGCCAGAAGGGGTTATCTGGAAACACCATATATTTT. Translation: CASQKGLSGNTIYF.

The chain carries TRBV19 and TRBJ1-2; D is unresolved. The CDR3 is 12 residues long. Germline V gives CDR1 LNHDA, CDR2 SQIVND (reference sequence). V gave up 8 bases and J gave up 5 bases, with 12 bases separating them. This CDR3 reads CASRTQSYGYTF. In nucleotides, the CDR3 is TGTGCCAGTCGGACCCAGTCTTATGGCTACACCTTC.

CDR3 protein: CASSLHTDTQYF. CDR3 in DNA: TGTGCCAGCAGCCTCCACACAGATACGCAGTATTTT. The rearrangement links TRBV11-2 to TRBJ2-3; D is uncertain. V lost 5 bases and J lost 2, with 5 bases in between. CDR3 size: 12 residues. Per germline, CDR1 SGHAT and CDR2 FQNNGV.

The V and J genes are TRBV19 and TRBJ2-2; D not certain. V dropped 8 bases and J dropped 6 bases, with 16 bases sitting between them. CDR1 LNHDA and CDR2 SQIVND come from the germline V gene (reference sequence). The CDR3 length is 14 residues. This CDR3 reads CASRKNSNAGELFF. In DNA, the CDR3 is TGTGCCAGTCGCAAAAACAGTAACGCCGGGGAGCTGTTTTTT.

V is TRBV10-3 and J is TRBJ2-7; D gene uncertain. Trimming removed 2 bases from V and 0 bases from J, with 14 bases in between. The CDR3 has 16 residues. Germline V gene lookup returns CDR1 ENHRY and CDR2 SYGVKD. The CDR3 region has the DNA TGTGCCATCAGTGAGGGAACAGAGCTTAGCTCCTACGAGCAGTACTTC. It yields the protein CAISEGTELSSYEQYF.

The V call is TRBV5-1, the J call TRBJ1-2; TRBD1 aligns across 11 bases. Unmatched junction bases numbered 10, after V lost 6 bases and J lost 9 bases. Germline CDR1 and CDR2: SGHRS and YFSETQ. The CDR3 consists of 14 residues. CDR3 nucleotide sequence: TGCGCCAGCACGCGGGACAGGGGGGACGTGAGCTACACCTTC. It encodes CASTRDRGDVSYTF.

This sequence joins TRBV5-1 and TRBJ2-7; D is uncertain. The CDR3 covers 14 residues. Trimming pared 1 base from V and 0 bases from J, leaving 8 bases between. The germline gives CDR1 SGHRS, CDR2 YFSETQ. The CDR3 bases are TGCGCCAGCAGCTTGAAAGCGCTCTCCTACGAGCAGTACTTC. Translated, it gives CASSLKALSYEQYF.

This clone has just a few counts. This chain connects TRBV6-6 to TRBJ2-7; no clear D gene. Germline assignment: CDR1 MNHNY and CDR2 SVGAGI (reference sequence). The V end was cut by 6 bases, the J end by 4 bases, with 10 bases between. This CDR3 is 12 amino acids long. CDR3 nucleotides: TGTGCCAGCAGCCGAGGACGGTACGAGCAGTACTTC. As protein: CASSRGRYEQYF.

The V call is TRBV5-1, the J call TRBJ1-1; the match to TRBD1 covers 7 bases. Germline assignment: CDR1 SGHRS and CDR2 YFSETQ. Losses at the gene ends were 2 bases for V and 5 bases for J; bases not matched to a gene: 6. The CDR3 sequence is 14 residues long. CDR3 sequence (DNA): TGCGCCAGCAGCTTAACAGGGGTGAGAACTGAAGCTTTCTTT. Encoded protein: CASSLTGVRTEAFF.

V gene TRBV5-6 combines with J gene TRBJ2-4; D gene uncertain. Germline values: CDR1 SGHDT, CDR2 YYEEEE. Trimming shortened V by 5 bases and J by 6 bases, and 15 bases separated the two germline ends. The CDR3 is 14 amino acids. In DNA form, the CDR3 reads TGTGCCAGCAGACCCAGAGCCTCCTCAAACATTCAGTACTTC. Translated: CASRPRASSNIQYF.

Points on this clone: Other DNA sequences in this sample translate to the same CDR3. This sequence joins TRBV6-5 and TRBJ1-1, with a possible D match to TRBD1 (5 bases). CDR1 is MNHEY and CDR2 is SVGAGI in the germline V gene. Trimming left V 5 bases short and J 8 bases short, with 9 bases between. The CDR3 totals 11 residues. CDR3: CASSGGTEAFF. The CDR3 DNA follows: TGTGCCAGCAGTGGGGGGACCGAAGCTTTCTTT.

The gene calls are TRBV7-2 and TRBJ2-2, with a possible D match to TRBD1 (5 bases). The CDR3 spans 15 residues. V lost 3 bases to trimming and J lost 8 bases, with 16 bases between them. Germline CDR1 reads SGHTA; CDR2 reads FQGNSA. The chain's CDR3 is CASSFRQGTVGELFF. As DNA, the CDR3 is TGTGCCAGCAGCTTCAGGCAGGGTACGGTTGGGGAGCTGTTTTTT.

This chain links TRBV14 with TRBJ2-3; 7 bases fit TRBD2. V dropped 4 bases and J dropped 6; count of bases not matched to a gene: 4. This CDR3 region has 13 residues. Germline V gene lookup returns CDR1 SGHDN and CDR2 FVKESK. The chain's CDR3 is CASSRGGKDTQYF. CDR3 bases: TGTGCCAGCAGCCGGGGGGGGAAGGATACGCAGTATTTT.